A selection of T cell receptor beta chains follows, all from one sample in a study of Tregs in tolerant kidney transplant recipients. Using immunoSEQ multiplex PCR, the repertoire was profiled, and TCRdb retains in-frame clones only, with some absent. In the table there are 110,000 or so clones, around 94% of which are singletons. Sequences were obtained from CD4+ T cells from blood. Every receptor here comes from a human donor in good health. CDR3s include the opening cysteine and the closing phenylalanine or tryptophan. Fields, in order: J gene, clone size, D gene, V gene, CDR3 DNA, CDR3 protein. D genes are given only for firm matches. Part of the rows lack a size; the others show once, few, many or a class for expanded clones.

TRBJ2-5 . . TRBV6-5 TGTGCCAGCAGTTCTATATTACAGGGACAAGTAGAGACCCAGTACTTC CASSSILQGQVETQYF
TRBJ2-6 few . TRBV2 TGTGCCAGCCACTCGACCTGGGCCAACGTCCTGACTTTC CASHSTWANVLTF
TRBJ1-2 . . TRBV14 TGTGCCAGCAGCGATAGCCACTATGGCTACACCTTC CASSDSHYGYTF
TRBJ1-2 . TRBD1 TRBV6-1 TGTGCCAGCAGTCGGACAGGGAACTATGGCTACACCTTC CASSRTGNYGYTF
TRBJ2-2 . TRBD2 TRBV2 TGTGCCAGCAGTGGTAGCGGGGGATACACCGGGGAGCTGTTTTTT CASSGSGGYTGELFF
TRBJ2-7 . . TRBV6-1 TGTGCCAGCAGTGAAGCAGCTACGGGGTACGAGCAGTACTTC CASSEAATGYEQYF
TRBJ2-3 . . TRBV19 TGTGCCAGTACCCATGGGGTTAGACAGGACACAGATACGCAGTATTTT CASTHGVRQDTDTQYF
TRBJ1-6 . TRBD1 TRBV11-2 TGTGCCAGCAGCGCAAGACAGGGTGGTTCACCCCTCCACTTT CASSARQGGSPLHF
TRBJ1-1 . . TRBV7-9 TGTGCCAGCAGCTATAGGCCCCCCGGGACTGAAGCTTTCTTT CASSYRPPGTEAFF
TRBJ2-2 . TRBD2 TRBV6-1 TGTGCCAGCATGCCGGGAGGGTGGACCGGGGAGCTGTTTTTT CASMPGGWTGELFF
TRBJ2-2 . . TRBV18 TGTGCCAGCTCACCACCGACTATCAGACAGAACACCGGGGAGCTGTTTTTT CASSPPTIRQNTGELFF
TRBJ2-1 . . TRBV6-5 TGTGCCAGCAGAGGGTCCGGCTACAATGAGCAGTTCTTC CASRGSGYNEQFF
TRBJ2-2 . TRBD2 TRBV5-5 TGTGCCAGCAGTTTTTTCCCGGGACTAGCGGGAGGCACCGGGGAGCTGTTTTTT CASSFFPGLAGGTGELFF
TRBJ2-3 . TRBD1 TRBV4-2 TGTGCCAGCAGCCGGGACAGGGGGCGAACAGATACGCAGTATTTT CASSRDRGRTDTQYF
TRBJ2-7 . TRBD2 TRBV27 TGTGCCAGCAGTTTGACTAGCGGGGGATTCGGATACGAGCAGTACTTC CASSLTSGGFGYEQYF
TRBJ2-2 . TRBD2 TRBV7-9 TGTGCCAGCAGCTTACCTAGCGGGAATAGCGGGGAGCTGTTTTTT CASSLPSGNSGELFF
TRBJ1-1 . . TRBV5-1 TGCGCCAGCAGCTTACAGGAGAACACTGAAGCTTTCTTT CASSLQENTEAFF
TRBJ2-3 . . TRBV5-1 TGCGCCAGCAGCCGTCTGGGACCAGACGTGACAGATACGCAGTATTTT CASSRLGPDVTDTQYF
TRBJ2-2 . . TRBV11-3 TGTGCCAGCAGCCCCGACTTGAACACCGGGGAGCTGTTTTTT CASSPDLNTGELFF
TRBJ2-7 . . TRBV6-6 TGTGCCAGCACCGCGGGTGGGACCTACGAGCAGTACTTC CASTAGGTYEQYF
TRBJ2-7 . TRBD2 TRBV4-2 TGTGCCAGCTCCCCGGGACTAGCGGGAGTAGAGCAGTACTTC CASSPGLAGVEQYF
TRBJ1-5 . . TRBV6-5 TGTGCCAGCAGGGGGGACAAAGCCAATCAGCCCCAGCATTTT CASRGDKANQPQHF
TRBJ1-2 . . TRBV6-6 TGTGCCAGCAGAAGAGGGGAGGACTATGGCTACACCTTC CASRRGEDYGYTF
TRBJ1-1 . . TRBV5-5 TGTGCCAGCAGCGCGGAACAAGCTCTGAACACTGAAGCTTTCTTT CASSAEQALNTEAFF
TRBJ1-4 . . TRBV7-6 TGTGCCAGCAGCTTCACACCGGGGCCGTATGAAAAACTGTTTTTT CASSFTPGPYEKLFF
TRBJ1-1 . . TRBV6-1 TGTGCCAGCCTACCAGGACGGCCGAACACTGAAGCTTTCTTT CASLPGRPNTEAFF
TRBJ1-1 . TRBD1 TRBV5-1 TGCGCCAGCAGCAGAAGACAGGGGAACACTGAAGCTTTCTTT CASSRRQGNTEAFF
TRBJ2-7 . TRBD2 TRBV19 TGTGCCAGTAGTAACCCCGCAGCGGGAGGGTACGAGCAGTACTTC CASSNPAAGGYEQYF
TRBJ1-6 . . TRBV7-2 TGTGCCAGCAGCCCGACAGTTAATTCACCCCTCCACTTT CASSPTVNSPLHF
TRBJ2-1 . . TRBV6-1 TGTGCCAGCAGTCTTCTTAACAATGAGCAGTTCTTC CASSLLNNEQFF
TRBJ2-6 . . TRBV7-8 TGTGCCAGCAGCTTAGTTCTGGTACCTGGGGCCAACGTCCTGACTTTC CASSLVLVPGANVLTF
TRBJ1-1 . TRBD1 TRBV19 TGTGCCAGTGGAGGGACAGGAAGGAACACTGAAGCTTTCTTT CASGGTGRNTEAFF
TRBJ1-1 . . TRBV7-8 TGTGCCAGCAGCTTCCAGGGGAACACTGAAGCTTTCTTT CASSFQGNTEAFF
TRBJ2-2 . TRBD1 TRBV14 TGTGCCAGCAGCCCGGACAGGGGGGGATTGCTGAACACCGGGGAGCTGTTTTTT CASSPDRGGLLNTGELFF
TRBJ1-3 . . TRBV7-6 TGTGCCAGCAGAGACCCCAGAGGGAGGGCGGGAAACACCATATATTTT CASRDPRGRAGNTIYF
TRBJ1-5 . . TRBV19 TGTGCCAGTAGTTACAGTAATCAGCCCCAGCATTTT CASSYSNQPQHF
TRBJ1-2 few . TRBV4-2 TGTGCCAGCAGCCAAGACGGTTTCTATGGCTACACCTTC CASSQDGFYGYTF
TRBJ1-2 . TRBD1 TRBV7-2 TGTGCCAGCAGCGCACGACAGGGGAGGGTGGTGGGCTACACCTTC CASSARQGRVVGYTF
TRBJ2-7 . TRBD1 TRBV19 TGTGCCAGTAGTGCGGACAGGGGCCTCTACGAGCAGTACTTC CASSADRGLYEQYF
TRBJ2-7 . TRBD1 TRBV18 TGTGCCAGCTCAAAAGGACAGGGGAACTCCTACGAGCAGTACTTC CASSKGQGNSYEQYF
TRBJ2-3 . TRBD1 TRBV10-3 TGTGCCATCAGTGACGGACAGGGGACAGATACGCAGTATTTT CAISDGQGTDTQYF
TRBJ1-5 . . TRBV27 TGTGCCAGCAGTAAAGTACAGGGTGGCAATCAGCCCCAGCATTTT CASSKVQGGNQPQHF
TRBJ2-7 . . TRBV10-3 TGTGCCATCAGTGATAGGGGGGAGGGAACCTACGAGCAGTACTTC CAISDRGEGTYEQYF
TRBJ1-2 . . TRBV7-9 TGTGCCAGCAGCCCGGTCGGGGGGGTTTCGCGCATGGACTACACCTTC CASSPVGGVSRMDYTF
TRBJ2-7 . . TRBV10-1 TGCGCCAGCAGTCATACGGGCTCCTACGAGCAGTACTTC CASSHTGSYEQYF
TRBJ1-2 . . TRBV10-1 TGCGCCAGCAGTGAGGATTTGTACTATGGCTACACCTTC CASSEDLYYGYTF
TRBJ2-3 few . TRBV5-1 TGCGCCAGCAGCGTGTCGACAACCTCGAGGGCAGATACGCAGTATTTT CASSVSTTSRADTQYF